The 8 T cell receptor beta chains presented below share a single source sample, sequenced in a study of shared T cell receptors in the human thymus. The data were produced by immunoSEQ multiplex PCR, yet TCRdb's version contains in-frame clones alone and is incomplete. The sample has about 660,000 clones, over 75% seen once. This sample also belongs to another study, concerning human thymus T cells.

Input material: thymocytes. The source of these receptors is a boy under two years old with a congenital heart defect.

This chain links TRBV5-6 with TRBJ2-1; 14 nucleotides align to TRBD2. V was pared by 4 bases and J by 7 bases, with 4 bases of the junction left unmatched. The length of the CDR3 is 15 residues. Germline CDR1 reads SGHDT; CDR2 reads YYEEEE. This chain's CDR3 is CASSPGLAGVNEQFF. CDR3 DNA sequence: TGTGCCAGCAGCCCGGGACTAGCGGGAGTAAATGAGCAGTTCTTC.

The chain joins TRBV28 to TRBJ2-7, with D perhaps matching TRBD2 (5 bases). The CDR3 length is 15 residues. V was shortened by 6 bases and J by 3 bases, with 18 bases between the two germline ends. The germline V gene has CDR1 MDHEN and CDR2 SYDVKM. CDR3: CASRSRGVGSYEQYF. The CDR3 region has the DNA TGTGCCAGCAGGTCCCGTGGTGTGGGGAGCTACGAGCAGTACTTC.

This sequence joins TRBV5-6 and TRBJ2-3; 10 bases align to TRBD2. The CDR3 runs to 16 residues. Germline V gene lookup returns CDR1 SGHDT and CDR2 YYEEEE. J was trimmed by 0 bases and V by 4 bases; bases with no gene match: 5. The chain's CDR3 is CASSPALAGSTDTQYF. The CDR3, as DNA: TGTGCCAGCAGCCCCGCACTAGCGGGAAGCACAGATACGCAGTATTTT.

The J gene is TRBJ2-1, the V gene TRBV6-4; 10 positions match TRBD2. Germline assignment: CDR1 MRHNA and CDR2 SNTAGT. V trimming: 4 bases; J trimming: 0 bases; junction bases outside the gene matches: 3. This CDR3 is built from 16 residues. In nucleotides, the CDR3 is TGTGCCAGCAGTGCCTCTAGCGGGAGCTCCTACAATGAGCAGTTCTTC. Residues: CASSASSGSSYNEQFF.

The chain employs TRBV19 and TRBJ1-5; D remains unclear. Per germline, CDR1 LNHDA and CDR2 SQIVND (reference sequence). Trimming shortened V by 6 bases and J by 0 bases, and 15 bases separated the two germline ends. The CDR3 runs to 16 residues. This chain's CDR3 is CASRDFMELSNQPQHF. CDR3 DNA: TGTGCCAGTAGGGACTTCATGGAGCTTAGCAATCAGCCCCAGCATTTT.

This clone was observed once. The rearrangement joins TRBV5-1 to TRBJ2-7; 9 bases are a match to TRBD1. The CDR3 is 14 amino acids. The ends lost 2 bases at V and 2 bases at J; junction bases unmatched: 2. The germline V gene has CDR1 SGHRS and CDR2 YFSETQ. CDR3 residues: CASSFGTGTYEQYF. The CDR3 DNA reads TGCGCCAGCAGCTTCGGGACAGGGACCTACGAGCAGTACTTC.

The chain carries TRBV23-1 and TRBJ2-7; 7 nucleotides align to TRBD1. TRBV23-1 is known as an ORF, though its function is uncertain. The CDR3 is 14 amino acids. With 3 bases clipped from V and 3 bases from J, the junction kept 5 bases outside the gene matches. DNA for the CDR3: TGCGCCAGCAGTCATCCCGGACAGGACTACGAGCAGTACTTC. This gives the protein CASSHPGQDYEQYF.

This rearrangement joins TRBV9 to TRBJ2-2, with TRBD1 identical over 8 bases. The V gene's germline CDR1 is SGDLS and CDR2 YYNGEE. The V gene end was trimmed by 4 bases and the J gene end by 6 bases; junction bases not matched to a gene: 8. There are 15 residues in the CDR3. CDR3 nucleotide sequence: TGTGCCAGCAGCCCGGACAGGGTGTCTCCCGGGGAGCTGTTTTTT. It translates to CASSPDRVSPGELFF.